The 17 T cell receptor beta chains below all came from one sample that was sequenced in a study of cytomegalovirus exposure and HLA in healthy donors (dated by TCRdb to 2017 to 2019). The library was prepared using the immunoSEQ multiplex PCR assay. The source is immuneACCESS, and TCRdb retained only in-frame sequences with V and J called. Part of the clones is not carried over; for the studies checked, unresolved V genes explain less than half of this, and the remainder is unexplained. The sample data list 200,000 or so clones, and more than 80% of these were observed just once. Together, the top ten hold approximately 7% of the sample. Sequenced: PBMCs. All receptors come from a man younger than 30 in good health and CMV-seropositive.

V is TRBV9 and J is TRBJ2-2; TRBD2 matches at 12 bases. The V and J ends lost 3 bases and 8 bases, in that order; junction bases with no gene match: 8. Germline CDR1 SGDLS, CDR2 YYNGEE. The CDR3 extends over 16 amino acids. The CDR3 sequence: CASSAHLGLAGGELFF. CDR3 DNA sequence: TGTGCCAGCAGCGCCCACCTCGGACTAGCGGGGGGGGAGCTGTTTTTT.

The V gene is TRBV6-5, the J gene TRBJ2-1; D not resolved. Germline loops: CDR1 MNHEY, CDR2 SVGAGI. The CDR3 spans 12 residues. Trimming took off 6 bases at V and 13 bases at J, with 16 bases between the two ends. The CDR3 is CASSPDSSRQFF. CDR3 bases: TGTGCCAGCAGCCCTGACTCCTCTCGTCAGTTCTTC.

This clone was recorded only once. The rearrangement links TRBV7-2 to TRBJ1-2; D may be TRBD1 (6 bases). This CDR3 spans 15 amino acids. Trimming left V 6 bases short and J 3 bases short, with 17 bases between. The germline V gene has CDR1 SGHTA and CDR2 FQGNSA. This CDR3 is CASRTFRGDDYGYTF. In DNA, the CDR3 is TGTGCCAGCAGGACTTTCAGGGGTGACGACTATGGCTACACCTTC.

The gene calls are TRBV4-2 and TRBJ1-2, with 10 positions matching TRBD1. Germline loops: CDR1 LGHNA, CDR2 YNFKEQ. With V trimmed by 1 base and J by 8 bases, 7 bases remained unmatched. This CDR3 has 15 residues. The CDR3 region has the DNA TGTGCCAGCAGCCAAGTGAGACAGGGGGCGCAGGGCTACACCTTC. Protein sequence: CASSQVRQGAQGYTF.

The rearrangement uses TRBV2 and TRBJ2-3, with 9 bases identical to TRBD1. The V segment lost 10 bases and the J segment 6 bases; nucleotides outside the gene matches: 11. The CDR3 length is 14 residues. The germline V gene encodes CDR1 SNHLY and CDR2 FYNNEI. The CDR3 region has the DNA TGTGCCAACGAACAGGGACAGGGCCCCGATACGCAGTATTTT. This encodes CANEQGQGPDTQYF.

With regard to this clone: Other DNA sequences in this sample translate to the same CDR3. The V call is TRBV28, the J call TRBJ2-1; D not certain. The V end was cut by 6 bases, the J end by 7 bases, with 7 bases between. The CDR3 sequence is 11 residues long. Per the germline V gene, CDR1 is MDHEN and CDR2 is SYDVKM. CDR3 in amino acids: CASSLRNEQFF. CDR3 nucleotides: TGTGCCAGCAGCCTCAGGAATGAGCAGTTCTTC. Drawing the rest from reference TRBV28 and TRBJ2-1, the complete variable domain is DVKVTQSSRYLVKRTGEKVFLECVQDMDHENMFWYRQDPGLGLRLIYFSYDVKMKEKGDIPEGYSVSREKKERFSLILESASTNQTSMYLCASSLRNEQFFGPGTRLTVL.

The chain recombines TRBV5-4 with TRBJ2-7; D call uncertain. Trimming removed 4 bases at V and 5 bases at J, with 13 bases between. The CDR3 totals 13 residues. CDR1 and CDR2 (germline): SGHNT, YYREEE (reference sequence). The CDR3 DNA reads as TGTGCCAGCAGCCTACCGGCCCGGGACGAGCAGTACTTC. It is translated as CASSLPARDEQYF.

This clone appeared once. J is TRBJ2-1 and V is TRBV27; TRBD2 aligns across 9 bases. The junction had 19 bases not matched to a gene; V was cut back by 10 bases and J by 9 bases. The CDR3 runs 16 residues. The germline V gene has CDR1 MNHEY and CDR2 SMNVEV (reference sequence). DNA for the CDR3: TGTGCCACCTCGAGGGGAGATCTAGCGGGAAACGGTGAGCAGTTCTTC. This gives the protein CATSRGDLAGNGEQFF.

This chain uses TRBV7-2 with TRBJ2-2; no firm D call. V was cut by 4 bases and J by 7 bases, with 4 bases left in between. This CDR3 has 11 amino acids. Germline V gives CDR1 SGHTA, CDR2 FQGNSA. The CDR3 reads CASSSGGELFF. CDR3 nucleotides: TGTGCCAGCAGCTCGGGCGGGGAGCTGTTTTTT.

This chain joins TRBV4-1 and TRBJ1-5; a weak D match, TRBD1 (6 bases). CDR3 size: 15 residues. Germline V gene sequence: CDR1 MGHRA, CDR2 YSYEKL. V was shortened by 3 bases and J by 4 bases, with 13 bases between the two germline ends. CDR3 bases: TGCGCCAGCAGCCATGCAGGGGTTGGAAATCAGCCCCAGCATTTT. Encoded protein: CASSHAGVGNQPQHF.

The chain has TRBV7-6 and TRBJ1-5, with D tentatively TRBD1 (5 bases). V was clipped by 3 bases and J by 7 bases, with 28 bases between them. This CDR3 has 19 residues. CDR1 is SGHVS and CDR2 is FNYEAQ in the germline V gene. CDR3 coding DNA: TGTGCCAGCAGCTTCAGGGCCCAAGCCGGTTGGTTAGAGAACCAGCCCCAGCATTTT. This translates into CASSFRAQAGWLENQPQHF.

The rearrangement links TRBV27 to TRBJ1-4; 10 bases align to TRBD1. CDR1 and CDR2 from the germline V gene are MNHEY and SMNVEV (reference sequence). V lost 2 bases to trimming and J lost 7 bases; unmatched junction nucleotides: 10. The CDR3 length is 17 residues. The CDR3 coding sequence is TGTGCCAGCAGTTTAAGTTCCGGGACAGGGGAACGTGAAAAACTGTTTTTT. It is translated as CASSLSSGTGEREKLFF.

This rearrangement joins TRBV6-5 to TRBJ1-1; a possible D gene is TRBD1 (5 bases). The CDR3 consists of 12 residues. Germline values: CDR1 MNHEY, CDR2 SVGAGI. Trimming removed 2 bases at V and 9 bases at J, with 10 bases between. The CDR3 region has the DNA TGTGCCAGCAGTTACGGGGGGACCCAAGCTTTCTTT. Translation: CASSYGGTQAFF.

This clone appeared a few times. The rearrangement links TRBV11-2 to TRBJ2-7; 7 bases map to TRBD2. CDR1 is SGHAT, CDR2 FQNNGV, per germline. The CDR3 sequence is 15 residues long. The junction had 7 bases not matched to a gene; V was cut back by 1 base and J by 4 bases. DNA of the CDR3: TGTGCCAGCAGCTTAGGCGGCGGGAGCCCGTACGAGCAGTACTTC. Residues: CASSLGGGSPYEQYF.

The chain carries TRBV28 and TRBJ2-5; D gene ambiguous. From germline, CDR1 is MDHEN and CDR2 SYDVKM. Trimming left V 5 bases short and J 4 bases short, with 17 bases between. The CDR3 loop spans 15 amino acids. In nucleotides, the CDR3 is TGTGCCAGCAGTGGTGTAGCCCAGATTGGAGAGACCCAGTACTTC. Translated, it gives CASSGVAQIGETQYF.

This chain joins TRBV19 and TRBJ2-4, with 11 nucleotides matching TRBD1. There are 16 residues in the CDR3. From germline, CDR1 is LNHDA and CDR2 SQIVND (reference sequence). Trimming cost V 6 bases and J 4 bases; bases outside gene matches: 8. The CDR3 coding sequence is TGTGCCAGTAGCCTTGGACAGGGGGCGGGAAAAAACATTCAGTACTTC. Translating gives CASSLGQGAGKNIQYF. The full variable domain, with the rest looked up from reference TRBV19 and TRBJ2-4, is DGGITQSPKYLFRKEGQNVTLSCEQNLNHDAMYWYRQDPGQGLRLIYYSQIVNDFQKGDIAEGYSVSREKKESFPLTVTSAQKNPTAFYLCASSLGQGAGKNIQYFGAGTRLSVL.

The V gene is TRBV28, the J gene TRBJ1-5, with 7 nucleotides matching TRBD1. The length of the CDR3 is 15 residues. V shed 5 bases and J 1 base; nucleotides not matched to a gene: 5. Germline CDR1 is MDHEN and CDR2 is SYDVKM. CDR3 sequence: CASSLTRGSNQPQHF. The DNA of the CDR3 is TGTGCCAGCAGTCTTACCAGGGGGAGCAATCAGCCCCAGCATTTT.